This T cell receptor beta chain was captured by sequencing in a study of memory CD4+ T cells and cytomegalovirus serostatus. The method was immunoSEQ multiplex PCR; TCRdb's version includes in-frame clones alone and lacks a portion of them. The sample has about 64,000 clones, roughly three quarters seen once. Single viable CD3+CD4+CD8-CD45RO+ cells were sorted as the memory CD4+ T cells. This CDR3 has 16 residues. Germline V gene data show CDR1 as MNHEY and CDR2 as SMNVEV (reference sequence). Trimming shortened V by 6 bases and J by 6 bases, and 21 bases separated the two germline ends. Sequenced material: memory CD4+ T cells from blood. This clonotype originated in an adult in good health and CMV-seronegative. The chain has TRBV27 and TRBJ1-3; D is uncertain. DNA of the CDR3: TGTGCCAGCAGCCCCGGTGGAGGGCTCCTTACAAACACCATATATTTT. Its protein product is CASSPGGGLLTNTIYF.